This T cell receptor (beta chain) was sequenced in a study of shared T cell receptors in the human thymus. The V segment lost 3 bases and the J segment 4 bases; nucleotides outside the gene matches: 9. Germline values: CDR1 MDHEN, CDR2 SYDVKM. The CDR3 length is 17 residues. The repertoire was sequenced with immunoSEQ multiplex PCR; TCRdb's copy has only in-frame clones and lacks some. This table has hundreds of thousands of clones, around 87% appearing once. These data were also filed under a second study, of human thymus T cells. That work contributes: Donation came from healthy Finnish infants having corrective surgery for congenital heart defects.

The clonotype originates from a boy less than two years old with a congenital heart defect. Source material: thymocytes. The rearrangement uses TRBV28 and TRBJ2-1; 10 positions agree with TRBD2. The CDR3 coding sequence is TGTGCCAGCAGTTTGAAGGCGGGGACTAGCGAGTACAATGAGCAGTTCTTC. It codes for CASSLKAGTSEYNEQFF.